This is a list of T cell receptor beta chains from one sample in a study of T cell responses to AZD1222 COVID-19 vaccine. Libraries were prepared by immunoSEQ multiplex PCR; TCRdb keeps only in-frame clonotypes and omits some of them. Of some 120,000 clones in the sample, 70% to 90% are singletons; the top ten hold about 1.6%. Sequences were derived from peripheral blood, sampled on day 0 of AZD1222 vaccination. These receptors were collected from an adult in good health. CDR3s include the opening cysteine and the closing phenylalanine or tryptophan. Fields, in order: clone size, J gene, V gene, D gene, CDR3 protein, CDR3 DNA. D genes are given only for firm matches. Not all rows give a size; the values are once, few, many and, for expanded clones, a class.

clone_size: .; j_call: TRBJ1-5; v_call: TRBV6-4; d_call: .; cdr3_aa: CASSVFQGRDGNSNQPQHF; cdr3_nt: TGTGCCAGCAGTGTGTTTCAGGGGCGGGACGGAAATAGCAATCAGCCCCAGCATTTT
clone_size: .; j_call: TRBJ1-4; v_call: TRBV7-2; d_call: .; cdr3_aa: CASSSQGLPNEKLFF; cdr3_nt: TGTGCCAGCAGCTCGCAGGGACTCCCTAATGAAAAACTGTTTTTT
clone_size: .; j_call: TRBJ1-1; v_call: TRBV20-1; d_call: .; cdr3_aa: CRVHGGEAFF; cdr3_nt: TGCAGGGTGCATGGGGGCGAAGCTTTCTTT
clone_size: .; j_call: TRBJ2-1; v_call: TRBV5-6; d_call: TRBD2; cdr3_aa: CASSFPQLAGDYNEQFF; cdr3_nt: TGTGCCAGCAGCTTCCCACAACTAGCGGGGGACTACAATGAGCAGTTCTTC
clone_size: .; j_call: TRBJ2-3; v_call: TRBV18; d_call: .; cdr3_aa: CASSPSGTNSYTDTQYF; cdr3_nt: TGTGCCAGCTCACCAAGCGGAACGAATTCTTACACAGATACGCAGTATTTT
clone_size: .; j_call: TRBJ1-3; v_call: TRBV25-1; d_call: .; cdr3_aa: CASSELNTIYF; cdr3_nt: TGTGCCAGCAGTGAACTTAACACCATATATTTT
clone_size: .; j_call: TRBJ1-6; v_call: TRBV7-2; d_call: TRBD1; cdr3_aa: CASSHWDRNNSPLHF; cdr3_nt: TGTGCCAGCAGCCACTGGGACAGAAATAATTCACCCCTCCACTTT
clone_size: .; j_call: TRBJ1-1; v_call: TRBV24-1; d_call: TRBD1; cdr3_aa: CATSDSVFRERTGGYTEAFF; cdr3_nt: TGTGCCACCAGTGATTCCGTATTCAGGGAGAGGACAGGGGGTTACACTGAAGCTTTCTTT
clone_size: .; j_call: TRBJ2-5; v_call: TRBV4-3; d_call: .; cdr3_aa: CASSQGGGASKAQYF; cdr3_nt: TGCGCCAGCAGCCAAGGGGGAGGAGCATCAAAGGCCCAGTACTTC
clone_size: .; j_call: TRBJ2-7; v_call: TRBV5-4; d_call: .; cdr3_aa: CASSRARSSYEQYF; cdr3_nt: TGTGCCAGCAGCCGAGCTCGGAGCTCCTACGAGCAGTACTTC
clone_size: .; j_call: TRBJ2-3; v_call: TRBV19; d_call: TRBD2; cdr3_aa: CASSIRGVTDTQYF; cdr3_nt: TGTGCCAGTAGTATACGGGGGGTCACAGATACGCAGTATTTT
clone_size: .; j_call: TRBJ2-1; v_call: TRBV19; d_call: TRBD2; cdr3_aa: CASSSRTSLRDEQFF; cdr3_nt: TGTGCCAGTAGTTCCCGGACTAGTCTCAGGGATGAGCAGTTCTTC
clone_size: few; j_call: TRBJ2-2; v_call: TRBV18; d_call: TRBD1; cdr3_aa: CASSPPEGGNTGELFF; cdr3_nt: TGTGCCAGCTCACCACCGGAAGGGGGCAACACCGGGGAGCTGTTTTTT
clone_size: few; j_call: TRBJ1-5; v_call: TRBV21-1; d_call: .; cdr3_aa: CASGNTGVCNQPQHF; cdr3_nt: TGTGCCAGCGGAAATACAGGGGTGTGCAATCAGCCCCAGCATTTT
clone_size: .; j_call: TRBJ1-2; v_call: TRBV2; d_call: TRBD1; cdr3_aa: CASTLAQGSNYGYTF; cdr3_nt: TGTGCCAGCACCCTGGCACAGGGGTCTAACTATGGCTACACCTTC
clone_size: .; j_call: TRBJ1-2; v_call: TRBV7-9; d_call: .; cdr3_aa: CASNSNSDGQLANYGYTF; cdr3_nt: TGTGCCAGCAACTCAAACAGTGACGGACAGTTAGCTAACTATGGCTACACCTTC
clone_size: .; j_call: TRBJ2-3; v_call: TRBV5-8; d_call: .; cdr3_aa: CASSLEVWGWGTPDTQYF; cdr3_nt: TGTGCCAGCAGCTTGGAGGTGTGGGGGTGGGGGACACCGGATACGCAGTATTTT
clone_size: .; j_call: TRBJ1-2; v_call: TRBV6-5; d_call: .; cdr3_aa: CASSRGTSYGYTF; cdr3_nt: TGTGCCAGCAGCCGCGGAACTTCCTATGGCTACACCTTC
clone_size: .; j_call: TRBJ2-7; v_call: TRBV5-1; d_call: TRBD1; cdr3_aa: CASSLDETGDTYEQYF; cdr3_nt: TGCGCCAGCAGCTTGGACGAGACAGGGGATACCTACGAGCAGTACTTC
clone_size: .; j_call: TRBJ1-1; v_call: TRBV6-5; d_call: .; cdr3_aa: CASSSPGTRIPFF; cdr3_nt: TGTGCCAGCAGTTCCCCCGGGACCCGGATCCCTTTCTTT
clone_size: .; j_call: TRBJ2-5; v_call: TRBV25-1; d_call: TRBD2; cdr3_aa: CASSDPSGRLETQYF; cdr3_nt: TGTGCCAGCAGTGACCCTAGCGGGAGATTGGAGACCCAGTACTTC
clone_size: .; j_call: TRBJ2-7; v_call: TRBV12-3/TRBV12-4; d_call: .; cdr3_aa: CASGRRYEQYF; cdr3_nt: TGTGCCAGCGGGAGACGGTACGAGCAGTACTTC
clone_size: few; j_call: TRBJ1-1; v_call: TRBV2; d_call: .; cdr3_aa: CASSEGGGRGTEAFF; cdr3_nt: TGTGCCAGCAGTGAAGGTGGGGGGCGAGGCACTGAAGCTTTCTTT
clone_size: once; j_call: TRBJ1-1; v_call: TRBV7-8; d_call: .; cdr3_aa: CASSPGAEAFF; cdr3_nt: TGTGCCAGCAGTCCCGGTGCTGAAGCTTTCTTT
clone_size: few; j_call: TRBJ2-6; v_call: TRBV9; d_call: .; cdr3_aa: CASSTGSSGANVLTF; cdr3_nt: TGTGCCAGTTCTACAGGGAGCTCTGGGGCCAACGTCCTGACTTTC
clone_size: .; j_call: TRBJ1-5; v_call: TRBV5-6; d_call: .; cdr3_aa: CASSLSGVRKPQHF; cdr3_nt: TGTGCCAGCAGCTTGTCAGGGGTTAGGAAGCCCCAGCATTTT
clone_size: .; j_call: TRBJ1-4; v_call: TRBV4-1; d_call: .; cdr3_aa: CASSPVPATNEKLFF; cdr3_nt: TGCGCCAGCAGCCCAGTCCCTGCAACTAATGAAAAACTGTTTTTT
clone_size: .; j_call: TRBJ2-6; v_call: TRBV7-3; d_call: TRBD2; cdr3_aa: CASSSSGGPSSGANVLTF; cdr3_nt: TGTGCCAGCAGTTCCAGCGGGGGGCCCAGCTCTGGGGCCAACGTCCTGACTTTC
clone_size: .; j_call: TRBJ2-1; v_call: TRBV6-5; d_call: TRBD2; cdr3_aa: CASSFLAGGYNEQFF; cdr3_nt: TGTGCCAGCAGCTTCCTAGCGGGGGGGTACAATGAGCAGTTCTTC
clone_size: .; j_call: TRBJ2-5; v_call: TRBV9; d_call: TRBD1; cdr3_aa: CASSTGTGGLETQYF; cdr3_nt: TGTGCCAGCAGTACCGGGACAGGGGGTTTGGAGACCCAGTACTTC
clone_size: .; j_call: TRBJ1-1; v_call: TRBV27; d_call: .; cdr3_aa: CASSLVAGGLTEAFF; cdr3_nt: TGTGCCAGCAGTTTAGTGGCCGGGGGTCTGACTGAAGCTTTCTTT
clone_size: .; j_call: TRBJ1-2; v_call: TRBV7-9; d_call: .; cdr3_aa: CASSSTGLNYGYTF; cdr3_nt: TGTGCCAGCAGCTCGACCGGACTGAACTATGGCTACACCTTC
clone_size: .; j_call: TRBJ1-2; v_call: TRBV4-2; d_call: .; cdr3_aa: CASSPAQMGNYGYTF; cdr3_nt: TGTGCCAGCAGCCCAGCTCAGATGGGGAACTATGGCTACACCTTC
clone_size: .; j_call: TRBJ1-1; v_call: TRBV11-3; d_call: TRBD1; cdr3_aa: CASSYGQGGMNTEAFF; cdr3_nt: TGTGCCAGCAGCTACGGACAGGGCGGAATGAACACTGAAGCTTTCTTT
clone_size: .; j_call: TRBJ2-1; v_call: TRBV19; d_call: .; cdr3_aa: CASRLGAWPYNEQFF; cdr3_nt: TGTGCCAGTAGACTCGGTGCTTGGCCCTACAATGAGCAGTTCTTC
clone_size: few; j_call: TRBJ2-2; v_call: TRBV6-5; d_call: .; cdr3_aa: CASSYRGSTGELFF; cdr3_nt: TGTGCCAGCAGTTACAGGGGTAGCACCGGGGAGCTGTTTTTT
clone_size: .; j_call: TRBJ2-7; v_call: TRBV11-2; d_call: .; cdr3_aa: CASSSYEQYF; cdr3_nt: TGTGCCAGCAGCTCCTACGAGCAGTACTTC
clone_size: .; j_call: TRBJ2-7; v_call: TRBV6-5; d_call: TRBD2; cdr3_aa: CASALARLAGYEQYF; cdr3_nt: TGTGCCAGCGCCCTAGCCCGACTAGCGGGGTACGAGCAGTACTTC
clone_size: .; j_call: TRBJ2-7; v_call: TRBV30; d_call: TRBD2; cdr3_aa: CAWSQMGGGSIYEQYF; cdr3_nt: TGTGCCTGGAGCCAAATGGGCGGCGGGAGTATCTACGAGCAGTACTTC
clone_size: .; j_call: TRBJ2-7; v_call: TRBV24-1; d_call: TRBD1; cdr3_aa: CATSDPRQGAREQYF; cdr3_nt: TGTGCCACCAGTGATCCCCGACAGGGGGCACGAGAGCAGTACTTC
clone_size: .; j_call: TRBJ1-6; v_call: TRBV27; d_call: .; cdr3_aa: CASSLGSSPLHF; cdr3_nt: TGTGCCAGCAGTTTGGGGAGTTCACCCCTCCACTTT
clone_size: .; j_call: TRBJ1-6; v_call: TRBV27; d_call: TRBD1; cdr3_aa: CASSRQGWDSPLHF; cdr3_nt: TGTGCCAGCAGTAGACAGGGGTGGGATTCACCCCTCCACTTT
clone_size: .; j_call: TRBJ2-2; v_call: TRBV7-3; d_call: .; cdr3_aa: CASTRRGDTGELFF; cdr3_nt: TGTGCCAGCACTCGAAGGGGGGACACCGGGGAGCTGTTTTTT
clone_size: once; j_call: TRBJ1-5; v_call: TRBV18; d_call: .; cdr3_aa: CASSPPGTPNQPQHF; cdr3_nt: TGTGCCAGCTCACCTCCAGGGACCCCCAATCAGCCCCAGCATTTT
clone_size: .; j_call: TRBJ2-7; v_call: TRBV5-1; d_call: .; cdr3_aa: CASSLGGGKINEQYF; cdr3_nt: TGCGCCAGCAGCTTGGGGGGCGGGAAGATTAACGAGCAGTACTTC
clone_size: .; j_call: TRBJ2-4; v_call: TRBV6-5; d_call: TRBD2; cdr3_aa: CASSYRTSRNIQYF; cdr3_nt: TGTGCCAGCAGCTATCGGACTAGCAGAAACATTCAGTACTTC
clone_size: .; j_call: TRBJ2-3; v_call: TRBV7-3; d_call: .; cdr3_aa: CASSPTWGVLDTQYF; cdr3_nt: TGTGCCAGCAGCCCAACTTGGGGCGTTCTCGATACGCAGTATTTT